This record concerns one T cell receptor (beta chain) sequence. In the original processing: Amplification of reference gene primers was used by the study to estimate nucleated cell counts. TCRdb's copy holds only in-frame clones and misses some; the assay was immunoSEQ multiplex PCR. V and J calls and clone size are as listed in that table; D and trimming were resolved from the DNA. Here the sample spans tens of thousands of clones, around 80% being singletons. This CDR3 has 15 residues. With 6 bases clipped from V and 4 bases from J, the junction kept 4 bases outside the gene matches. Germline V CDR1 and CDR2: SGHDN, FVKESK. The data were taken from a study of blood T cell repertoires in COVID-19. Overall study context: Researchers got acute and convalescent COVID-19 samples from the United States, Italy and Spain. T cells, B-cell-depleted T cells, or PBMCs provided the cDNA or gDNA that served as material.

This sequence originates from a human donor in a cohort sampled during active COVID-19. This chain connects TRBV14 to TRBJ2-1, with 12 bases aligning to TRBD2. Sequenced input: peripheral blood. CDR3 bases: TGTGCCAGCAGTCGTCTAGCGGGGGGGTACAATGAGCAGTTCTTC. Protein sequence: CASSRLAGGYNEQFF.